The 32 T cell receptor beta chains below come from one sample, sequenced in a study of T cells in women clearing cervical HPV infection. Generated by immunoSEQ multiplex PCR, the TCRdb table keeps only in-frame clones and is missing some. Here the sample table reports under 45,000 clones. The source material was blood buffy coat. Receptors originate from a woman aged 18 to 75 with a cervical HPV16 infection that either progressed to CIN3+ or cleared (not recorded which).

Comment on this clone: The read stops 3 residues short of the end of the CDR3; the missing end is completed from the germline J gene. The rearrangement joins TRBV6-2 or TRBV6-3 to TRBJ2-5, with a tentative D call TRBD1 (5 bases). The V and J ends lost 6 bases and 2 bases respectively, with 19 bases between them. Germline V gene lookup returns CDR1 MNHEY and CDR2 SVGEGT. The CDR3 totals 16 residues. Here the CDR3 reads CASSSHPGALQETQYF. CDR3 DNA, as far as it was read: TGTGCCAGCAGCTCACATCCTGGGGCACTTCAAGAGACC.

Points on this clone: The CDR3 end falls 3 residues outside the read, so it is completed with the germline J gene. V usage is TRBV19 and J usage is TRBJ2-3; 10 bases map to TRBD2. The length of the CDR3 is 15 residues. Per the germline V gene, CDR1 is LNHDA and CDR2 is SQIVND (reference sequence). CDR3 residues: CASSITSGIQETQYF. The sequenced part of the CDR3 DNA is TGTGCCAGTAGTATCACTAGCGGGATTCAAGAGACG.

In regard to this clone: The read is 3 residues too short to cover the CDR3 end, so that end is filled in from the germline J gene. The genes are TRBV4-2 and TRBJ2-3; 10 bases map to TRBD2. The germline CDR1 and CDR2 sequences are LGHNA and YNFKEQ. The CDR3 loop spans 18 amino acids. V lost 4 bases to trimming and J lost 0 bases; unmatched junction nucleotides: 10. CDR3 DNA (partial): TGTGCCAGCAGCCCCGGGGTAGCGGGGGGATCTAGCACAGATACG. Its protein is CASSPGVAGGSSTDT. The entire CDR3 sequence reads CASSPGVAGGSSTDTQYF.

With regard to this clone: The CDR3 is cut off 3 residues early in the read; its end comes from the germline J gene. J is TRBJ1-3 and V is TRBV2; perhaps TRBD1 as D (6 bases). Per the germline V gene, CDR1 is SNHLY and CDR2 is FYNNEI. Trimming left V 7 bases short and J 0 bases short, with 16 bases between. The CDR3 runs to 16 residues. Incomplete CDR3 DNA: TGTGCCAGCACCCCTCGGGGGGCGTACTCTGGAAACACC. This translates into CASTPRGAYSGNT. The whole CDR3 sequence is CASTPRGAYSGNTIYF.

In regard to this clone: The observed sequence ends 3 residues before the CDR3 terminus, with the missing tail filled in from the germline J gene. V gene TRBV30 combines with J gene TRBJ2-3; D perhaps matches TRBD1 (5 bases). The CDR3 is 13 amino acids. CDR1 is GTSNPN and CDR2 is SVGIG in the germline V gene (reference sequence). The chain's CDR3 is CAWSVVREETQYF. The covered CDR3 bases are TGTGCCTGGAGTGTGGTCAGGGAAGAGACG.

Concerning this clone: The CDR3 end lies 3 residues beyond the end of the read and is filled in from the germline J gene. The chain joins TRBV5-1 to TRBJ1-5; D possibly corresponds to TRBD1 (5 bases). V shed 0 bases and J shed 5 bases, with 6 bases lying between them. CDR1 SGHRS and CDR2 YFSETQ come from the germline V gene. CDR3 size: 13 residues. The CDR3 protein is CASSLGGDQPQHF. CDR3 DNA, as far as it was read: TGCGCCAGCAGCTTGGGAGGGGATCAGCCC.

Concerning this clone itself: The read comes to an end 3 residues before the CDR3 does, leaving the germline J gene to fill in the end. The chain carries TRBV30 and TRBJ1-3; no firm D call. The V end lost 3 bases, the J end lost 0 bases, and 15 bases lay between the germline ends. The germline V gene has CDR1 GTSNPN and CDR2 SVGIG (reference sequence). The CDR3 totals 16 residues. The CDR3 is CAWSGLRFSSGNTIYF. Partial CDR3 DNA: TGTGCCTGGAGCGGACTAAGGTTTTCCTCTGGAAACACC.

In the case of this clone: One end of the junction is discordant with germline, which a read error may explain. The sequence runs out 3 residues before the end of the CDR3; the remainder is reconstructed from the germline J gene. Other DNA variants within this sample encode the same CDR3. The V call is TRBV30, the J call TRBJ1-3, with a weak D call TRBD1 (6 bases). The CDR3 length is 14 residues. Germline loops: CDR1 GTSNPN, CDR2 SVGIG (reference sequence). The covered CDR3 bases are TGTGCCTGGAGTCTCAGGGGAAGTGGAAACACA. Translated, it gives CAWSLRGSGNT. The entire CDR3 is CAWSLRGSGNTIYF.

On this clone: The read terminates 3 residues before the CDR3 end, so the remaining end is supplied by the germline J gene. This same CDR3 is encoded by further DNA sequences in the sample. The J gene is TRBJ2-3, the V gene TRBV7-9, with D maybe TRBD2 (7 bases). The CDR3 is 14 amino acids. Germline values: CDR1 SEHNR, CDR2 FQNEAQ (reference sequence). With 4 bases removed from V and 4 bases from J, the gap between germline ends came to 12 bases. CDR3 sequence: CASSSAGAPDTQYF. Partial CDR3 DNA: TGTGCCAGCAGCTCGGCGGGGGCTCCAGATACG.

As concerns this clone: The sequence runs out 3 residues before the end of the CDR3; the remainder is reconstructed from the germline J gene. The chain uses TRBV2 and TRBJ1-6; TRBD1 aligns across 7 bases. V trimming: 2 bases; J trimming: 9 bases; junction bases outside the gene matches: 7. The CDR3 length is 15 residues. Germline loops: CDR1 SNHLY, CDR2 FYNNEI. The CDR3 here is CASSEPRGIGSPLHF. The CDR3 bases that were read are TGTGCCAGCAGTGAACCCAGGGGGATCGGTTCACCC.

About this clone: The CDR3 extends 3 residues past the end of the read, so its final part is completed from the germline J gene. The chain links TRBV2 to TRBJ1-2; unclear D gene. This CDR3 has 12 amino acids. Trimming stripped 7 bases from V and 1 base from J, with 7 bases between. Germline CDR1 is SNHLY and CDR2 is FYNNEI. Incomplete CDR3 DNA: TGTGCCAGCAATCGGGGTAACTATGGC. Translation gives CASNRGNYG. The entire CDR3 is CASNRGNYGYTF.

Turning to this clone: Read coverage stops 3 residues before the CDR3 terminus; the germline J gene supplies the remainder. The chain uses TRBV30 and TRBJ2-2, with D perhaps TRBD1 or TRBD2 (5 bases each). Germline loops: CDR1 GTSNPN, CDR2 SVGIG (reference sequence). The CDR3 is 17 residues long. The CDR3 reads CAWSVRGVSSYNSPLFF. Incomplete CDR3 DNA: TGTGCCTGGAGTGTTAGAGGGGTGAGCTCCTATAATTCACCG.

As to this clone: Read sequence stops 3 residues before the CDR3 end, and the germline J gene provides the missing end. The chain combines TRBV20-1 with TRBJ1-4, with D possibly matching TRBD1 (5 bases). Germline V gene data show CDR1 as DFQATT and CDR2 as SNEGSKA (reference sequence). The germline V and J ends were trimmed by 7 bases and 3 bases, with 18 bases remaining between them. This CDR3 contains 15 residues. The DNA read from the CDR3 is TGCAGTGTCTTCTTCAGGGATTTTGCTAATGAAAAA. Protein product: CSVFFRDFANEK. The whole CDR3 is CSVFFRDFANEKLFF.

Notes on this clone: Read data end 3 residues before the CDR3 end; the end is taken from the germline J gene. This chain uses TRBV2 with TRBJ2-1; TRBD1 matches at 9 bases. CDR1 is SNHLY and CDR2 is FYNNEI in the germline V gene. The CDR3 contains 15 residues. V lost 6 bases and J lost 7; bases outside the gene matches: 10. The CDR3 spells CASRFPGQGLNEQFF. Incomplete CDR3 DNA: TGTGCCAGCAGATTCCCGGGACAGGGATTAAATGAG.

About this clone: The read falls 3 residues short of the CDR3 end, and the missing part is taken from the germline J gene. The rearrangement links TRBV18 to TRBJ2-3; 9 bases are a match to TRBD2. Germline V gene data show CDR1 as KGHSH and CDR2 as LQKENI. CDR3 length equals 16 residues. The ends lost 1 base at V and 0 bases at J; junction bases unmatched: 2. The part of the CDR3 DNA that was read is TGTGCCAGCTCACCACTTAGCGGGGGCAGCACAGATACG. Amino acids: CASSPLSGGSTDT. The full CDR3 sequence reads CASSPLSGGSTDTQYF.

Worth noting for this clone: The read ends 3 residues early relative to the CDR3; the germline J gene fills the gap. The chain recombines TRBV6-1 with TRBJ2-4; D possibly corresponds to TRBD1 (5 bases). Germline V gene data show CDR1 as MNHNS and CDR2 as SASEGT. There are 17 residues in the CDR3. The V end was cut by 1 base, the J end by 3 bases, with 16 bases between. The CDR3 reads CASSEEGKGLGKNIQYF. Incomplete CDR3 DNA: TGTGCCAGCAGTGAAGAGGGAAAGGGGCTAGGCAAAAACATT.

For this clone: The read gets to within 3 residues of the CDR3 end, and the germline J gene fills in the rest. The chain is built from TRBV2 and TRBJ2-3; 7 nucleotides agree with TRBD2. V dropped 10 bases and J dropped 8; count of bases not matched to a gene: 9. Germline lookup yields CDR1 SNHLY and CDR2 FYNNEI. The CDR3 spans 12 residues. The covered CDR3 bases are TGTGCCACCTCTGGGGAGGGGAGTACG. As protein: CATSGEGST. The whole CDR3 reads CATSGEGSTQYF.

Details on this clone: The CDR3 is cut off 3 residues early in the read; its end comes from the germline J gene. V usage is TRBV20-1 and J usage is TRBJ1-2, with D unresolved. The CDR3 totals 11 residues. CDR1 and CDR2 (germline): DFQATT, SNEGSKA (reference sequence). The part of the CDR3 DNA that was read is TGCAGTGCGGCTAGCGGGGAGACC. The encoded protein is CSAASGET. The complete CDR3 protein is CSAASGETYTF.

Details on this clone: The CDR3 extends 3 residues past the end of the read, so its final part is completed from the germline J gene. The chain uses TRBV5-5 and TRBJ2-1; TRBD2 might be the D (5 bases). CDR1 and CDR2 from the germline V gene are SGHKS and YYEKEE (reference sequence). This CDR3 contains 12 residues. The germline V and J ends were trimmed by 0 bases and 8 bases, with 6 bases remaining between them. The CDR3 is CASSLGGYEQFF. CDR3 DNA (partial): TGTGCCAGCAGCTTGGGAGGGTATGAG.

A word on this clone: From the germline J gene comes the end of the CDR3, since the read stops 3 residues before it. J is TRBJ2-7 and V is TRBV10-3, with TRBD1 identical over 8 bases. After removal of 6 bases from V and 6 bases from J, the junction contained 13 bases not matched to a gene. The CDR3 extends over 15 amino acids. From germline, CDR1 is ENHRY and CDR2 SYGVKD. Incomplete CDR3 DNA: TGTGCCATCAGCAAAGGACAGGGCGGGTACCGCGAG. Encoded protein: CAISKGQGGYRE. The entire CDR3 protein is CAISKGQGGYREQYF.

Remarks on this clone: The read ends 3 residues early relative to the CDR3; the germline J gene fills the gap. This chain uses TRBV2 with TRBJ1-5; TRBD1 is a possible D gene (6 bases). The V gene lost 5 bases and the J gene lost 4 bases, with 15 bases spanning the gap. The germline V gene encodes CDR1 SNHLY and CDR2 FYNNEI. The CDR3 consists of 15 residues. The part of the CDR3 DNA that was read is TGTGCCAGCAGTTCCGAACAGGGAAGGAATCAGCCC. It yields the protein CASSSEQGRNQP. The entire CDR3 reads CASSSEQGRNQPQHF.

As for this clone: The CDR3 end lies 3 residues beyond the end of the read and is filled in from the germline J gene. This sequence joins TRBV7-3 and TRBJ2-2; TRBD2 agrees at 9 bases. J gave up 5 bases and V 5 bases, and 6 bases lay outside the gene matches. The germline V gene has CDR1 SGHTA and CDR2 FQGTGA. The CDR3 consists of 15 residues. CDR3 sequence reads: CASSDSGSRTGELFF. The part of the CDR3 DNA that was read is TGTGCCAGCAGCGATAGCGGGAGTCGAACCGGGGAG.

Concerning this clone: The read ends 3 residues before the CDR3 terminus; that terminus is restored from the germline J gene. This chain uses TRBV20-1 with TRBJ2-1; 8 bases agree with TRBD2. The CDR3 has 13 amino acids. The germline CDR1 and CDR2 sequences are DFQATT and SNEGSKA (reference sequence). V lost 8 bases to trimming and J lost 6 bases; unmatched junction nucleotides: 9. CDR3 DNA (partial): TGCAGTTCCTTAGCGGGGCGAGGCAATGAG. This sequence encodes CSSLAGRGNE. The complete CDR3 protein is CSSLAGRGNEQFF.

Points on this clone: The read falls 3 residues short of the CDR3 end, and the missing part is taken from the germline J gene. The V and J genes are TRBV5-1 and TRBJ1-5, with D perhaps matching TRBD1 (6 bases). CDR3 length: 13 amino acids. The germline V gene has CDR1 SGHRS and CDR2 YFSETQ. The V and J ends lost 3 bases and 7 bases respectively, with 11 bases between them. CDR3 DNA (partial): TGCGCCAGCAGCTCAAGAAGGGGGCAGCCC. Its protein product is CASSSRRGQP. The whole CDR3 reads CASSSRRGQPQHF.

A note on this clone: The CDR3 goes on 3 residues after the read ends, and that part is filled in from the germline J gene. The chain has TRBV5-5 and TRBJ1-3; possible D gene TRBD1, 5 bases. The V end was cut by 4 bases, the J end by 0 bases, with 11 bases between. CDR1 and CDR2 from the germline V gene are SGHKS and YYEKEE (reference sequence). The CDR3 is made up of 15 amino acids. The CDR3 protein is CASSNSQGSGNTIYF. Partial CDR3 DNA: TGTGCCAGCAGCAATTCTCAGGGCTCTGGAAACACC.

As for this clone: The CDR3 end falls 3 residues outside the read, so it is completed with the germline J gene. The chain couples TRBV28 to TRBJ2-2; D not resolved. CDR1 is MDHEN and CDR2 is SYDVKM in the germline V gene. The CDR3 contains 14 residues. V shed 7 bases and J shed 1 base, with 10 bases lying between them. CDR3 sequence reads: CASNYILNTGELFF. The sequenced CDR3 bases are TGTGCCAGCAACTATATTTTGAACACCGGGGAG.

Of note for this clone: The read gets to within 3 residues of the CDR3 end, and the germline J gene fills in the rest. The genes are TRBV7-2 and TRBJ1-2, with D possibly matching TRBD1 (6 bases). The germline V gene encodes CDR1 SGHTA and CDR2 FQGNSA. V lost 2 bases to trimming and J lost 0 bases, with 10 bases between them. The CDR3 loop spans 15 amino acids. The CDR3 reads CASSLQGFANYGYTF. The sequenced CDR3 bases are TGTGCCAGCAGCTTACAGGGGTTTGCTAACTATGGC. The full variable domain, rest sourced from reference TRBV7-2 and TRBJ1-2, is GAGVSQSPSNKVTEKGKDVELRCDPISGHTALYWYRQSLGQGLEFLIYFQGNSAPDKSGLPSDRFSAERTGGSVSTLTIQRTQQEDSAVYLCASSLQGFANYGYTFGSGTRLTVV.

Remarks on this clone: Read data end 3 residues before the CDR3 end; the end is taken from the germline J gene. The chain couples TRBV23-1 to TRBJ1-5, with 8 bases lining up with TRBD1. TRBV23-1 is sorted into the ORF group, with uncertain function. Trimming cost V 0 bases and J 0 bases; bases outside gene matches: 10. This CDR3 has 19 residues. The covered CDR3 bases are TGCGCCAGCAGTCAATCTCCGGACAGGGACTCTTATAGCAATCAGCCC. Translated, it gives CASSQSPDRDSYSNQP. The whole CDR3 reads CASSQSPDRDSYSNQPQHF.

Regarding this clone: With the read ending 3 residues before the CDR3 end, the germline J gene is used to fill in that end. The rearrangement joins TRBV30 to TRBJ1-6; no definite D call. Per germline, CDR1 GTSNPN and CDR2 SVGIG (reference sequence). Trimming shortened V by 1 base and J by 7 bases, and 14 bases separated the two germline ends. The CDR3 extends over 15 amino acids. The CDR3 DNA, read in part, is TGTGCCTGGAGTGCAATTATAGGCGGGAATTCACCC. Translation gives CAWSAIIGGNSP. The entire CDR3 is CAWSAIIGGNSPLHF.

The part of the CDR3 DNA that was read is TGTGCCAGCAGCTTAGTGGGACTAGTTGGAGACGAG. Translated, it gives CASSLVGLVGDE. The whole CDR3 reads CASSLVGLVGDEQYF. The chain joins TRBV7-2 to TRBJ2-7; 8 bases match TRBD2. Read sequence stops 3 residues before the CDR3 end, and the germline J gene provides the missing end. The V gene's germline CDR1 is SGHTA and CDR2 FQGNSA. Germline trimming cut 1 base from V and 5 bases from J; bases unmatched to any gene: 7. The CDR3 is 15 residues long.

On this clone itself: The DNA ends 3 residues before the CDR3 does, and the rest of the CDR3 is filled in from the germline J gene. This sequence joins TRBV29-1 and TRBJ2-5; no firm D call. Germline CDR1 reads SQVTM; CDR2 reads ANQGSEA. This CDR3 has 12 residues. Trimming removed 4 bases at V and 5 bases at J, with 11 bases between. The CDR3: CSVVVRAETQYF. The DNA read from the CDR3 is TGCAGCGTTGTCGTAAGGGCGGAGACC. Supplemented by reference TRBV29-1 and TRBJ2-5, the full variable domain reads SAVISQKPSRDICQRGTSLTIQCQVDSQVTMMFWYRQQPGQSLTLIATANQGSEATYESGFVIDKFPISRPNLTFSTLTVSNMSPEDSSIYLCSVVVRAETQYFGPGTRLLVL.

To note about this clone: The missing CDR3 end, 3 residues past where the read stops, is filled in from the germline J gene. The chain couples TRBV30 to TRBJ2-2, with D tentatively TRBD1 (6 bases). This CDR3 is 12 amino acids long. Germline CDR1 GTSNPN, CDR2 SVGIG (reference sequence). Trimming stripped 3 bases from V and 4 bases from J, with 6 bases between. The sequenced CDR3 bases are TGTGCCTGGAGCAGGGGCACCGGGGAG. Translated: CAWSRGTGE. The entire CDR3 is CAWSRGTGELFF.